These 4 T cell receptor beta chains share one sample of origin, sequenced in a study of CD8+CD57+ T cells in acquired aplastic anemia (dated by TCRdb to the late 2010s). The patients picked for sequencing were ones in whom flow cytometry had shown an expansion of CD8+CD57+ cells. Sequenced using an Illumina HiSeq 2000. Genomic DNA served as template for TCR beta VDJ combination and CDR3 sequence profiling. TCRdb handled the public reads itself, with Q25 trimming in fastp and clone calling in MiXCR, and kept productive beta chains. Rows are combined by CDR3 protein, so each entry shows the most common genes and DNA. The sample has 150,000 to 200,000 distinct CDR3 sequences on record, about 48% of them singletons. The ten largest clones capture 25% to 35% of the sample. Sequencing was performed on sorted CD4+, CD8+, or CD8+CD57+ T cells (not recorded which) from PBMCs. The receptors here all came from a human donor with aplastic anemia.

The chain links TRBV29-1 to TRBJ1-4, with 10 bases matching TRBD1. Trimming took 3 bases from V and 4 from J; bases not matched to a gene: 11. Looked up from germline, CDR1 is SQVTM and CDR2 is ANQGSEA. There are 17 residues in the CDR3. CDR3 loop: CSVETTRDRGLNEKLFF. For the CDR3, the DNA is TGCAGCGTTGAGACCACCCGGGACAGGGGTCTTAATGAAAAACTGTTTTTT.

V is TRBV27 and J is TRBJ1-3, with 10 bases matching TRBD1. The CDR3 runs to 18 residues. Trimming cost V 5 bases and J 4 bases; bases outside gene matches: 14. CDR1 is MNHEY, CDR2 SMNVEV, per germline (reference sequence). The DNA of the CDR3 is TGTGCCAGCAGTACGACAGGGGGCGAAAGGTGGGCCGGAAACACCATATATTTT. This gives the protein CASSTTGGERWAGNTIYF.

The chain carries TRBV5-1 and TRBJ2-7; 9 positions agree with TRBD1. Trimming took 7 bases from V and 2 from J; bases not matched to a gene: 13. CDR1 and CDR2 (germline): SGHRS, YFSETQ. The CDR3 contains 16 residues. The CDR3: CASRWGRDRATYEQYF. Written as DNA, the CDR3 is TGCGCCAGCCGCTGGGGAAGGGACAGGGCTACCTACGAGCAGTACTTC.

This clonotype showed up just a few times. Compared with germline, one end of the junction differs, possibly owing to a read error. The CDR3 region is CAWRRAAGSNQPQHF. CDR3 DNA: TGTGCCTGGAGAAGGGCGGCAGGGAGCAACCAGCCCCAGCATTTT. The J gene is TRBJ1-5, the V gene TRBV30; tentative D call: TRBD1 (5 bases). Per the germline V gene, CDR1 is GTSNPN and CDR2 is SVGIG (reference sequence). This CDR3 region has 15 residues.